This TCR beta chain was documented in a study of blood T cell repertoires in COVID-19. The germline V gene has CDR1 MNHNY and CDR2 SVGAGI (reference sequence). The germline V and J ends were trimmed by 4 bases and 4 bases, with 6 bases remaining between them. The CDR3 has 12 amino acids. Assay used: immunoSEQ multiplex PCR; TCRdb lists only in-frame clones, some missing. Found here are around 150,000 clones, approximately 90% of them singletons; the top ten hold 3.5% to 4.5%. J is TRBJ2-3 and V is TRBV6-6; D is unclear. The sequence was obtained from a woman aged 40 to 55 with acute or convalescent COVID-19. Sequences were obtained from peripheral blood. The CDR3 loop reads CASSLLADTQYF. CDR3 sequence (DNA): TGTGCCAGCAGTTTGTTAGCAGATACGCAGTATTTT.